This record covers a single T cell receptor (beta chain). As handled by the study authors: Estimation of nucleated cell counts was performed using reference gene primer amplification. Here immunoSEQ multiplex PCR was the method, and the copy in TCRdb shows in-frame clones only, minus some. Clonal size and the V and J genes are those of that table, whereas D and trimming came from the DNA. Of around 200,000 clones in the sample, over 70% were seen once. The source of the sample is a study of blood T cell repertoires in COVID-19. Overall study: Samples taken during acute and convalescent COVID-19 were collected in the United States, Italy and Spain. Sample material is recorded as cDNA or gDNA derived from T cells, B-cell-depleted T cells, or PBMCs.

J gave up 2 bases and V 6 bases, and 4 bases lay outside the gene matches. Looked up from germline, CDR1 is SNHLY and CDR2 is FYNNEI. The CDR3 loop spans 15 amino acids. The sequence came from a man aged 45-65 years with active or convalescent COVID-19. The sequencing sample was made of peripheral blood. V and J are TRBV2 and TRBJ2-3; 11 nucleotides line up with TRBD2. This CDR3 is CASRGTSGYTDTQYF. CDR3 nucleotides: TGTGCCAGCAGGGGGACTAGCGGTTACACAGATACGCAGTATTTT.